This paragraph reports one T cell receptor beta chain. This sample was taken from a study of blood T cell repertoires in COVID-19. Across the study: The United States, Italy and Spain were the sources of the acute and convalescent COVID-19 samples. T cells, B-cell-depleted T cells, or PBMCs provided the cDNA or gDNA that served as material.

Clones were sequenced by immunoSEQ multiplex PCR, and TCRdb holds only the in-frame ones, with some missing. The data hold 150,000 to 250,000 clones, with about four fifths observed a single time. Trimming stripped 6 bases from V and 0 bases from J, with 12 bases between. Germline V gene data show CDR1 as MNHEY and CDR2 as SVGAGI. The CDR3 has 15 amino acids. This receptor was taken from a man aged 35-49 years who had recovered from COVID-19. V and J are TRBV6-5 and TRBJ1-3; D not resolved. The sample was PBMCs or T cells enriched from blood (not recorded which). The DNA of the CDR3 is TGTGCCAGCAGATCCCCAGCGAACTCTGGAAACACCATATATTTT. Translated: CASRSPANSGNTIYF.